One sample yielded the 4 T cell receptor beta chains listed below, sequenced in a study of PD-L1 blockade in urothelial cancer. Some clones are missing from TCRdb's copy, which holds only in-frame ones; the method was immunoSEQ multiplex PCR. The sample lists 83,000 or so clones, less than 85% occurring once. Time point specified: peripheral blood 6 weeks after treatment start. This specimen was PBMCs, taken around atezolizumab (anti-PD-L1) treatment. These receptors were taken from a man in his 70s with urothelial cancer.

V is TRBV25-1 and J is TRBJ2-5, with D maybe TRBD2 (5 bases). The length of the CDR3 is 12 residues. V lost 2 bases and J 11 bases, leaving 12 bases between the germline ends. Germline V gene lookup returns CDR1 MGHDK and CDR2 SYGVNS. The CDR3: CASSEGDGGQYF. CDR3 in DNA: TGTGCCAGCAGTGAAGGAGACGGAGGTCAGTACTTC. The full variable domain, in which reference TRBV25-1 and TRBJ2-5 provide the parts outside the CDR3, is EADIYQTPRYLVIGTGKKITLECSQTMGHDKMYWYQQDPGMELHLIHYSYGVNSTEKGDLSSESTVSRIRTEHFPLTLESARPSHTSQYLCASSEGDGGQYFGPGTRLLVL.

This clone was detected only once. The chain combines TRBV27 with TRBJ1-2; D perhaps matches TRBD1 (6 bases). Trimming took off 6 bases at V and 6 bases at J, with 14 bases between the two ends. The germline gives CDR1 MNHEY, CDR2 SMNVEV (reference sequence). The CDR3 loop spans 13 amino acids. The CDR3 nucleotides are TGTGCCAGCAGAACCCGGACAGAAAATGGCTACACCTTC. Amino acid sequence: CASRTRTENGYTF.

This clone has more than one count but fewer than ten. The rearrangement links TRBV12-5 to TRBJ2-3, with TRBD2 matching 7 bases. Germline V gene data show CDR1 as LGHNT and CDR2 as FRNRAP. This CDR3 spans 13 amino acids. V lost 6 bases, J lost 5 bases, and 5 bases stayed unmatched. The CDR3 bases are TGTGCTAGTGGGTGGGGGGGTATAGATACGCAGTATTTT. Translated, it gives CASGWGGIDTQYF. Variable domain in full (rest from reference TRBV12-5 and TRBJ2-3): DARVTQTPRHKVTEMGQEVTMRCQPILGHNTVFWYRQTMMQGLELLAYFRNRAPLDDSGMPKDRFSAEMPDATLATLKIQPSEPRDSAVYFCASGWGGIDTQYFGPGTRLTVL.

The V call is TRBV4-3, the J call TRBJ1-1; TRBD1 might be the D (5 bases). Germline values: CDR1 LGHNA, CDR2 YSLEER. Trimming pared 1 base from V and 4 bases from J, leaving 10 bases between. This CDR3 spans 14 amino acids. This CDR3 reads CASSQGWGGTEAFF. For the CDR3, the DNA is TGCGCCAGCAGCCAAGGTTGGGGGGGCACTGAAGCTTTCTTT.